This TCR beta chain came from a study of OX40 agonist ivuxolimab in advanced cancers. Only one count was recorded for this clone. TCRdb keeps only in-frame clones here, not all; method: immunoSEQ multiplex PCR. The sample gives about 75,000 clones, roughly 84% of which show up once; 17% is in the top ten. Looked up from germline, CDR1 is SGHAT and CDR2 is FQNNGV. The V end was cut by 2 bases, the J end by 5 bases, with 9 bases between. The CDR3 runs 14 residues. The chain joins TRBV11-2 to TRBJ1-4; D gene ambiguous. This receptor was obtained from an adult with an advanced solid tumor such as melanoma, head and neck, liver or kidney cancer. Sequences were derived from CD4+ or CD8+ T cells sorted from blood, sampled in a trial of the OX40 agonist ivuxolimab. The CDR3 DNA sequence: TGTGCCAGCAGCTTACGGGGATTAAATGAAAAACTGTTTTTT. Protein product: CASSLRGLNEKLFF.